This T cell receptor beta chain is drawn from a study of blood T cell repertoires in COVID-19. This CDR3 has 21 amino acids. Germline V gene lookup returns CDR1 MNHNY and CDR2 SVGAGI (reference sequence). The V segment lost 5 bases and the J segment 1 base; nucleotides outside the gene matches: 23. Clones were read by immunoSEQ multiplex PCR, and TCRdb kept only the in-frame ones, dropping some. The table lists around 24,000 clones, 85% to 90% of them singletons, with 27% in the top ten. What was sequenced was peripheral blood. The TCR comes from a man in his 70s with COVID-19, enrolled during active disease. J is TRBJ2-3 and V is TRBV6-6; 8 bases fit TRBD2. CDR3 DNA sequence: TGTGCCAGCAGTCCCCTAACATACGGGGCGGGGGGTCCAGGTGGCACAGATACGCAGTATTTT. Translated: CASSPLTYGAGGPGGTDTQYF.